These 29 T cell receptor beta chains were sequenced from one sample in a study of blood T cells in healthy people across ages (dated by TCRdb to between 2014 and 2017). The library relied on 5' RACE. Sequencing used an Illumina HiSeq 2500. A second PCR of about 6 to 12 cycles was run with a J-beta primer mix and a sample-barcoded 5' primer. The public reads were reanalyzed by TCRdb: fastp trimming at Q25, MiXCR alignment, in-frame beta chains only. Here each entry gathers all rows of one CDR3 protein and keeps the most common genes and DNA. This sample gives approximately 1.5 million distinct CDR3 sequences in total; under 55% of them show up just once. The top ten clones comprise less than 5% of the sample. Sequencing input: blood. The receptors shown here come from a woman between 18 and 30 years old in good health.

This chain joins TRBV12-3 or TRBV12-4 and TRBJ1-1; no definite D call. Trimming removed 4 bases at V and 7 bases at J, with 16 bases between. The CDR3 covers 14 residues. As DNA, the CDR3 is TGTGCCAGCAGTTCCCCTAGTCACCGGGGTGAAGCTTTCTTT. Residues: CASSSPSHRGEAFF.

J is TRBJ1-1 and V is TRBV10-3; 9 nucleotides align to TRBD1. V lost 11 bases, J lost 4 bases, and 8 bases stayed unmatched. CDR3 size: 13 residues. Germline CDR1 is ENHRY and CDR2 is SYGVKD. The CDR3 bases are TGTGCCGCAAACAGGGGGCCTGGCACTGAAGCTTTCTTT. It is translated as CAANRGPGTEAFF.

This clonotype was seen only a few times. This chain joins TRBV12-3 or TRBV12-4 and TRBJ1-2, with D possibly TRBD1 on 5 matching bases. The length of the CDR3 is 15 residues. Trimming removed 3 bases from V and 2 bases from J, with 13 bases in between. The CDR3 coding sequence is TGTGCCAGCAGTTTTGGGGGAGCTGCCAACTATGGCTACACCTTC. Protein product: CASSFGGAANYGYTF.

This clonotype was seen more than once but under ten times. The chain recombines TRBV20-1 with TRBJ1-2; D is uncertain. The CDR3 consists of 12 residues. Trimming took off 1 base at V and 7 bases at J, with 10 bases between the two ends. Germline values: CDR1 DFQATT, CDR2 SNEGSKA (reference sequence). CDR3 region: CSARVGDRGYTF. The CDR3 DNA reads as TGCAGTGCTAGAGTGGGAGATCGTGGCTACACCTTC.

The chain links TRBV4-2 to TRBJ2-5; TRBD2 might be the D (8 bases). Germline-derived CDR1 and CDR2 are LGHNA and YNFKEQ. Trimming cost V 4 bases and J 2 bases, with 26 bases left between them. The CDR3 is 19 amino acids. The CDR3 spells CASSPGGGEKRETQETQYF. CDR3 bases: TGTGCCAGCAGCCCAGGGGGAGGCGAAAAGCGGGAGACACAAGAGACCCAGTACTTC.

The gene calls are TRBV28 and TRBJ2-1, with D possibly TRBD1 on 6 matching bases. The J call could be wrong; TRBJ2-7 is a better fit for the DNA end. The germline V gene has CDR1 MDHEN and CDR2 SYDVKM. This CDR3 is 15 amino acids long. As DNA, the CDR3 is TGTGCCAGCAGTCTGGGACATTCGCTCCACAATGAGCAGTACTTC. Its protein is CASSLGHSLHNEQYF.

V and J are TRBV12-3 or TRBV12-4 and TRBJ1-5; a weak D match, TRBD1 (5 bases). CDR3 size: 14 residues. The V gene lost 3 bases and the J gene lost 4 bases, with 10 bases spanning the gap. The CDR3 nucleotides are TGTGCCAGCAGTTTCCGACAGCCGAATCAGCCCCAGCATTTT. Protein sequence: CASSFRQPNQPQHF.

The chain has TRBV7-2 and TRBJ2-4; D may be TRBD1 (6 bases). The CDR3 has 12 residues. Looked up from germline, CDR1 is SGHTA and CDR2 is FQGNSA. The V and J ends lost 2 bases and 13 bases respectively, with 12 bases between them. The CDR3 sequence: CASSLTGMEQYF. Written as DNA, the CDR3 is TGTGCCAGCAGCTTAACAGGGATGGAGCAGTACTTC.

This clonotype has only a few counts. The chain combines TRBV7-2 with TRBJ1-2; TRBD1 is a possible D gene (6 bases). Trimming pared 2 bases from V and 5 bases from J, leaving 18 bases between. CDR1 SGHTA and CDR2 FQGNSA come from the germline V gene. The CDR3 totals 16 residues. Written as DNA, the CDR3 is TGTGCCAGCAGCTTACTGGCAGGGGACCGTGGGTATGGCTACACCTTC. Protein sequence: CASSLLAGDRGYGYTF.

The chain is built from TRBV29-1 and TRBJ2-1; 7 bases match TRBD1. The J segment lost 3 bases and the V segment lost 4 bases, leaving 0 bases of the junction unmatched. Germline V lookup: CDR1 SQVTM, CDR2 ANQGSEA. The CDR3 is 12 amino acids. DNA for the CDR3: TGCAGCGTTGGGACAGGCTACAATGAGCAGTTCTTC. Amino acids: CSVGTGYNEQFF.

The rearrangement uses TRBV15 and TRBJ2-4; D is possibly TRBD2 (6 bases). CDR1 and CDR2 from the germline V gene are LNHNV and YYDKDF (reference sequence). CDR3 length equals 15 residues. Trimming stripped 0 bases from V and 8 bases from J, with 14 bases between. The CDR3 region is CATSRDRTSWDIQYF. The CDR3 region has the DNA TGTGCCACCAGCAGAGATAGAACTAGCTGGGACATTCAGTACTTC.

CDR3 DNA: TGTGCCAGCAGCGTAGCGGGGCTTAGCACAGATACGCAGTATTTT. This sequence encodes CASSVAGLSTDTQYF. The chain recombines TRBV9 with TRBJ2-3; D assignment may be TRBD1 or TRBD2 (5 bases each). With 0 bases removed from V and 0 bases from J, the gap between germline ends came to 8 bases. This CDR3 comprises 15 residues. Germline loops: CDR1 SGDLS, CDR2 YYNGEE.

The chain carries TRBV9 and TRBJ2-1; 13 bases are a match to TRBD2. Trimming cost V 4 bases and J 4 bases; bases outside gene matches: 5. Germline V gene sequence: CDR1 SGDLS, CDR2 YYNGEE. This CDR3 has 16 residues. CDR3 region: CASSTRLAGGYNEQFF. Here the CDR3 DNA reads TGTGCCAGCAGCACCCGACTAGCGGGAGGTTACAATGAGCAGTTCTTC. Based on the CDR3 plus reference TRBV9 and TRBJ2-1, the full variable domain is DSGVTQTPKHLITATGQRVTLRCSPRSGDLSVYWYQQSLDQGLQFLIQYYNGEERAKGNILERFSAQQFPDLHSELNLSSLELGDSALYFCASSTRLAGGYNEQFFGPGTRLTVL.

The genes are TRBV15 and TRBJ2-5; D may be TRBD1 (6 bases). Trimming cost V 0 bases and J 11 bases, with 19 bases left between them. CDR3 length equals 15 residues. Germline lookup yields CDR1 LNHNV and CDR2 YYDKDF (reference sequence). Here the CDR3 reads CATSRDLEQGEEQYF. Written as DNA, the CDR3 is TGTGCCACCAGCAGAGATTTAGAACAGGGTGAGGAGCAGTACTTC.

The J gene is TRBJ2-6, the V gene TRBV5-1, with 10 bases aligning to TRBD1. The germline CDR1 and CDR2 sequences are SGHRS and YFSETQ. V shed 4 bases and J 4 bases; nucleotides not matched to a gene: 8. The CDR3 loop spans 17 amino acids. CDR3 nucleotide sequence: TGCGCCAGCAGCCCGGGGACAGGGGTGAGCGGGGCCAACGTCCTGACTTTC. Its translation: CASSPGTGVSGANVLTF.

This clonotype was observed a handful of times. The rearrangement links TRBV29-1 to TRBJ2-3; D might be TRBD2 (5 bases). This CDR3 comprises 15 residues. Germline-derived CDR1 and CDR2 are SQVTM and ANQGSEA. Trimming left V 2 bases short and J 5 bases short, with 17 bases between. Here the CDR3 DNA reads TGCAGCGTTGAACGCCGGCCAGAGGGTGGAGATACGCAGTATTTT. Residues: CSVERRPEGGDTQYF.

A few counts support this clonotype. This sequence joins TRBV9 and TRBJ1-6; no reliable D call. CDR1 is SGDLS, CDR2 YYNGEE, per germline. This CDR3 is built from 18 residues. Trimming stripped 4 bases from V and 0 bases from J, with 17 bases between. The CDR3 here is CASSPVAGMSSYNSPLHF. The CDR3 nucleotides read TGTGCCAGCAGCCCCGTAGCGGGGATGAGCTCCTATAATTCACCCCTCCACTTT.

The rearrangement links TRBV4-3 to TRBJ1-6, with 7 positions matching TRBD1. The ends lost 1 base at V and 10 bases at J; junction bases unmatched: 7. The length of the CDR3 is 15 residues. Germline V CDR1 and CDR2: LGHNA, YSLEER. CDR3 loop: CASSQAYIGGSPLHF. DNA of the CDR3: TGCGCCAGCAGCCAAGCTTATATAGGGGGCTCACCCCTCCACTTT.

About this clonotype itself: One junction end disagrees with the germline gene, perhaps due to a read error. The chain is built from TRBV10-3 and TRBJ1-5; D may be TRBD1 (6 bases). Germline V CDR1 and CDR2: ENHRY, SYGVKD. CDR3 length: 13 amino acids. CDR3 sequence: CTISRDIGQPQHF. The CDR3 bases are TGTACCATCAGTAGGGACATTGGGCAGCCCCAGCATTTT.

This clonotype was counted a few times. The V gene is TRBV7-2, the J gene TRBJ1-2; D ambiguous. Germline V CDR1 and CDR2: SGHTA, FQGNSA. The CDR3 runs to 15 residues. The V end was cut by 5 bases, the J end by 2 bases, with 15 bases between. CDR3 nucleotide sequence: TGTGCCAGCAGCCTGGTTAGGATAGGCAACTATGGCTACACCTTC. Its protein is CASSLVRIGNYGYTF. The variable domain in full, with the rest retrieved from reference TRBV7-2 and TRBJ1-2, is GAGVSQSPSNKVTEKGKDVELRCDPISGHTALYWYRQSLGQGLEFLIYFQGNSAPDKSGLPSDRFSAERTGGSVSTLTIQRTQQEDSAVYLCASSLVRIGNYGYTFGSGTRLTVV.

This CDR3 is CSAMVRNTEAFF. The CDR3 region has the DNA TGCAGTGCCATGGTTAGGAACACTGAAGCTTTCTTT. This chain connects TRBV20-1 to TRBJ1-1; no clear D gene. Trimming pared 6 bases from V and 1 base from J, leaving 9 bases between. The CDR3 runs to 12 residues. Germline CDR1 DFQATT, CDR2 SNEGSKA (reference sequence).

With respect to this clonotype: This clone may be a read error of a much larger clone one base away. CDR3 region: CASSQAAGAEQYF. In DNA form, the CDR3 reads TGTGCCAGCAGCCAGGCAGCGGGAGCTGAGCAGTACTTC. The chain has TRBV4-2 and TRBJ2-7, with 8 bases that match TRBD2. The CDR3 extends over 13 amino acids. After removal of 3 bases from V and 7 bases from J, the junction contained 5 bases not matched to a gene. Germline-derived CDR1 and CDR2 are LGHNA and YNFKEQ.

There are a few counts of this clonotype. The V call is TRBV20-1, the J call TRBJ2-7; 7 nucleotides align to TRBD1. Germline V gene sequence: CDR1 DFQATT, CDR2 SNEGSKA (reference sequence). Unmatched junction bases numbered 7, after V lost 0 bases and J lost 5 bases. The CDR3 extends over 14 amino acids. DNA of the CDR3: TGCAGTGCTAGAGATGCGACAGGGCGCGACGAGCAGTACTTC. Protein: CSARDATGRDEQYF.

This sequence joins TRBV6-5 and TRBJ1-1; D possibly corresponds to TRBD1 (6 bases). The CDR3 is 16 amino acids. Germline loops: CDR1 MNHEY, CDR2 SVGAGI. Trimming removed 5 bases from V and 1 base from J, with 17 bases in between. The CDR3 loop reads CASSPQVGGGNTEAFF. CDR3 nucleotide sequence: TGTGCCAGCAGTCCCCAAGTAGGAGGGGGGAACACTGAAGCTTTCTTT.

This sequence joins TRBV27 and TRBJ2-7, with no clear D. In germline, CDR1 is MNHEY, CDR2 SMNVEV (reference sequence). Between the trimmed V and J ends, which lost 8 bases and 2 bases, there was a span of 13 bases. This CDR3 has 13 residues. CDR3 sequence reads: CASSKGPTYEQYF. CDR3 coding DNA: TGTGCCAGCTCCAAGGGCCCCACCTACGAGCAGTACTTC.

This clonotype was counted a few times. In DNA, the CDR3 is TGCGCCAGCAGCCAAAATCGGACTTTTGGGATAGAGACCCAGTACTTC. Its translation: CASSQNRTFGIETQYF. The chain couples TRBV4-1 to TRBJ2-5; D perhaps matches TRBD2 (5 bases). This CDR3 contains 16 residues. The V end was cut by 2 bases, the J end by 4 bases, with 17 bases between. Germline V gene lookup returns CDR1 MGHRA and CDR2 YSYEKL.

This clonotype has a handful of counts. CDR3 region: CASFGQFNEKLFF. The CDR3 DNA reads as TGTGCCAGCTTCGGACAGTTTAATGAAAAACTGTTTTTT. The genes are TRBV6-2 or TRBV6-3 and TRBJ1-4, with D tentatively TRBD1 (6 bases). Per germline, CDR1 MNHEY and CDR2 SVGEGT. The ends were cut back, 8 bases at V and 4 bases at J, with 11 bases in the middle. The CDR3 covers 13 residues.

The chain links TRBV27 to TRBJ1-1, with a tentative D call TRBD1 (5 bases). Germline loops: CDR1 MNHEY, CDR2 SMNVEV (reference sequence). Deletions cut 6 bases from V and 6 bases from J, with 11 bases between. The CDR3 is made up of 12 amino acids. The CDR3 loop is CASSTGDAEAFF. CDR3 in DNA: TGTGCCAGCAGCACAGGTGACGCTGAAGCTTTCTTT.

The chain is built from TRBV27 and TRBJ2-1; 7 bases are shared with TRBD2. There are 17 residues in the CDR3. Germline CDR1 and CDR2: MNHEY and SMNVEV (reference sequence). V shed 0 bases and J 6 bases; nucleotides not matched to a gene: 11. CDR3 sequence (DNA): TGTGCCAGCAGTTTATCCCCTCCGCGGGGAGGGTCCAATGAGCAGTTCTTC. Its translation is CASSLSPPRGGSNEQFF.